This T cell receptor (beta chain) was recovered during a study of sequential checkpoint blockade in melanoma. Study in general: DNA from 91 pretreatment tumor samples underwent TCRβ immunosequencing.

Treatment given: randomized to nivolumab then ipilimumab (arm A) or the reverse (arm B). Germline V CDR1 and CDR2: SGHNT, YENEEA. Trimming took 4 bases from V and 4 from J; bases not matched to a gene: 6. The CDR3 is made up of 14 amino acids. In this sample, this clone is medium-sized. Sequencing used immunoSEQ multiplex PCR; TCRdb keeps in-frame clones, though not all of them. This sample has about 1,000 clones, with around 21% found just once. This sequence was found in a human donor with melanoma. The V call is TRBV11-3, the J call TRBJ1-1; 7 positions match TRBD1. The sequencing here drew on tumor tissue (inferred from file names), taken from a patient given nivolumab and ipilimumab in sequence. The CDR3 loop is CASSSGGLLTEAFF. The CDR3 bases are TGTGCCAGCAGCTCAGGGGGTCTGCTCACTGAAGCTTTCTTT.